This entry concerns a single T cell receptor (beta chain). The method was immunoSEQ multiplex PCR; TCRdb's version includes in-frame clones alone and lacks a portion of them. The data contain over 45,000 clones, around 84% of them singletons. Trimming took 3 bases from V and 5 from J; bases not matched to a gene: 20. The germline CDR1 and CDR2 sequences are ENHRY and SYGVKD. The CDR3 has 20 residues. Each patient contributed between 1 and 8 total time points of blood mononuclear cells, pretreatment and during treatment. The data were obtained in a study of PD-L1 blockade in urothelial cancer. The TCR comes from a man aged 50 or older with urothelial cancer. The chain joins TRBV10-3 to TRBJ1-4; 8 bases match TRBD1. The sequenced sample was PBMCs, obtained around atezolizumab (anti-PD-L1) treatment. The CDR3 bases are TGTGCCATCAGTGAAAGGGACCGTAGGACAGGGCTTCGAATAAATGAAAAACTGTTTTTT. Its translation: CAISERDRRTGLRINEKLFF.